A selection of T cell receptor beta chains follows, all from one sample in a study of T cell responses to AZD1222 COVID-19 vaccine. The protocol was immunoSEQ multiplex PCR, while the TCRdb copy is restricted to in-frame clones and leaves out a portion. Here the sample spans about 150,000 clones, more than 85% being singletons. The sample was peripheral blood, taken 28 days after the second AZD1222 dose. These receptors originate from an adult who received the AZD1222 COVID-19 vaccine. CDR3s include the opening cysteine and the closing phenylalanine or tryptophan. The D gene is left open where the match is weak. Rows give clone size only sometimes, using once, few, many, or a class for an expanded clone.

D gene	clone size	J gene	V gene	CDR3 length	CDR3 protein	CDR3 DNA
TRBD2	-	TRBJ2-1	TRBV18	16	CASSPMLRGGDGEQFF	TGTGCCAGCTCACCGATGTTGCGGGGGGGCGACGGTGAGCAGTTCTTC
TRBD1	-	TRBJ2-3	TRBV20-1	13	CSASDRGLDTQYF	TGCAGTGCTAGTGACAGGGGGCTGGATACGCAGTATTTT
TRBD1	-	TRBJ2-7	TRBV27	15	CASSVSGTGLHEQYF	TGTGCCAGCAGTGTGTCCGGGACAGGGCTCCACGAGCAGTACTTC
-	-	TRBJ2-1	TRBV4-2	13	CASSPWETNEQFF	TGTGCCAGCAGCCCGTGGGAAACCAATGAGCAGTTCTTC
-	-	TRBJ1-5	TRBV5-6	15	CASSPAGRASQPQHF	TGTGCCAGCAGCCCCGCGGGGCGTGCGAGTCAGCCCCAGCATTTT
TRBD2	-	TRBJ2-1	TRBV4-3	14	CASSQDGTSNEQFF	TGCGCCAGCAGCCAAGATGGGACTAGCAATGAGCAGTTCTTC
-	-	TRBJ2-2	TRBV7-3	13	CASSPGLTGELFF	TGTGCCAGCAGCCCGGGGCTAACCGGGGAGCTGTTTTTT
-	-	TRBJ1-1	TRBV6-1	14	CASSEGDRDTEAFF	TGTGCCAGCAGTGAGGGGGATCGGGACACTGAAGCTTTCTTT
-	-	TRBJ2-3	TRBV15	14	CATSRVSSTDTQYF	TGTGCCACCAGCAGAGTTTCCAGCACAGATACGCAGTATTTT
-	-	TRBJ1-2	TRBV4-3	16	CASSPRFYGTNYGYTF	TGCGCCAGCAGCCCACGGTTCTATGGCACTAACTATGGCTACACCTTC
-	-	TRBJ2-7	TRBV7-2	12	CASSDAPDEQYF	TGTGCCAGCAGCGATGCCCCCGACGAGCAGTACTTC
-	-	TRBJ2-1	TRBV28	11	CASSLNNEQFF	TGTGCCAGCAGTCTGAACAATGAGCAGTTCTTC
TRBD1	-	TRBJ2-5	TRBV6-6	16	CASSLSGTGGGKTQYF	TGTGCCAGCAGTCTATCCGGGACAGGGGGCGGAAAGACCCAGTACTTC
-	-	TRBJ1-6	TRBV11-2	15	CASSLIAGDNSPLHF	TGTGCCAGCAGCTTAATTGCAGGAGATAATTCACCCCTCCACTTT
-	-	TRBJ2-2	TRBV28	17	CASSFYGGAPNTGELFF	TGTGCCAGCAGTTTTTATGGCGGGGCCCCGAACACCGGGGAGCTGTTTTTT
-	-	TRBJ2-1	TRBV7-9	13	CALTRPNFNEQFF	TGTGCCTTAACTCGACCAAACTTCAATGAGCAGTTCTTC
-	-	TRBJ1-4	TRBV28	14	CASSYVAANEKLFF	TGTGCCAGCAGTTACGTGGCTGCTAATGAAAAACTGTTTTTT
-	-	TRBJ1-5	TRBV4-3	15	CASSQEAGVNQPQHF	TGCGCCAGCAGCCAAGAGGCAGGAGTCAATCAGCCCCAGCATTTT
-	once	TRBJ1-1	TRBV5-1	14	CASSSTVGNTEAFF	TGCGCCAGCAGCTCGACGGTGGGGAACACTGAAGCTTTCTTT
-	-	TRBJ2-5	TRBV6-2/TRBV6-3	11	CASSFGETQYF	TGTGCCAGCAGTTTTGGAGAGACCCAGTACTTC
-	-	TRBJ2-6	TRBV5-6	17	CASSLRFRGTGANVLTF	TGTGCCAGCAGCTTAAGGTTCCGGGGGACTGGGGCCAACGTCCTGACTTTC
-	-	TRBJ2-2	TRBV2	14	CASSRGLNTGELFF	TGTGCCAGCAGTCGCGGACTGAACACCGGGGAGCTGTTTTTT
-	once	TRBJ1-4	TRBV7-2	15	CASSFIGETNEKLFF	TGTGCCAGCAGCTTCATCGGCGAAACTAATGAAAAACTGTTTTTT
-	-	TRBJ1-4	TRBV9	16	CASSPMNAATNEKLFF	TGTGCCAGCAGCCCCATGAACGCCGCAACTAATGAAAAACTGTTTTTT
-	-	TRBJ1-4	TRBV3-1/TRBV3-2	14	CASSQAGAAGGLFF	TGTGCCAGCAGCCAAGCTGGAGCGGCGGGGGGACTGTTTTTT
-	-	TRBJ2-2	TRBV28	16	CASSPISHANTGELFF	TGTGCCAGCAGCCCCATTTCGCACGCGAACACCGGGGAGCTGTTTTTT
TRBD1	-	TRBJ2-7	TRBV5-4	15	CASSRTGTGPDEQYF	TGTGCCAGCAGCCGGACCGGGACAGGGCCGGACGAGCAGTACTTC
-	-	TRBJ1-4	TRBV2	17	CASSELSGGETGEKLFF	TGTGCCAGCAGTGAACTATCGGGAGGGGAGACAGGTGAAAAACTGTTTTTT
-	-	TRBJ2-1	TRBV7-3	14	CASSAPGVDNEQFF	TGTGCCAGCAGCGCCCCGGGGGTCGACAATGAGCAGTTCTTC
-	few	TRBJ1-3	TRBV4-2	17	CASSQGPGPSSGNTIYF	TGTGCCAGCAGCCAAGGTCCAGGGCCGAGCTCTGGAAACACCATATATTTT
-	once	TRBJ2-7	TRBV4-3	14	CASSPDPRAYEQYF	TGCGCCAGCAGCCCCGACCCGCGGGCCTACGAGCAGTACTTC
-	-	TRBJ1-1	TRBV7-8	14	CASSSRGRNTEAFF	TGTGCCAGCAGCTCCCGGGGGCGGAACACTGAAGCTTTCTTT
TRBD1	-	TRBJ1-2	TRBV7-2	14	CASSTRDWGGTVLF	TGTGCCAGCAGCACCCGGGACTGGGGTGGGACAGTTCTCTTC
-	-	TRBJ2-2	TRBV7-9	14	CASTTGSDTGELFF	TGTGCCAGCACCACCGGCAGCGACACCGGGGAGCTGTTTTTT
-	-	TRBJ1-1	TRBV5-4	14	CASSLPDRNTEAFF	TGTGCCAGCAGCTTACCTGACAGGAACACTGAAGCTTTCTTT
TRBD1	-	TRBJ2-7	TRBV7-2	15	CASSSPDRASYEQYF	TGTGCCAGCAGCTCACCGGACAGGGCCTCCTACGAGCAGTACTTC
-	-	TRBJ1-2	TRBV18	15	CASSPNQAGEDGYTF	TGTGCCAGCTCACCAAATCAAGCAGGGGAGGATGGCTACACCTTC
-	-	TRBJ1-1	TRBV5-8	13	CASSLSRYTEAFF	TGTGCCAGCAGCTTGTCTCGTTATACTGAAGCTTTCTTT
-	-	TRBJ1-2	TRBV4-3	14	CASSQGPGPYGYTF	TGCGCCAGCAGCCAAGGGCCAGGGCCGTATGGCTACACCTTC
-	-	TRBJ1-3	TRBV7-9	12	CASSLIGNTIYF	TGTGCCAGCAGCCTCATCGGAAACACCATATATTTT
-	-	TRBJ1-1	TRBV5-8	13	CASSLAGYTEAFF	TGTGCCAGCAGCTTGGCGGGATACACTGAAGCTTTCTTT
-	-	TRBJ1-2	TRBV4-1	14	CASSLEGRSHGYTF	TGCGCCAGCAGCCTCGAGGGTAGGTCCCATGGCTACACCTTC
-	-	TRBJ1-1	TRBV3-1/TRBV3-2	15	CASSLLGSQNTEAFF	TGTGCCAGCAGCCTACTCGGCAGCCAGAACACTGAAGCTTTCTTT
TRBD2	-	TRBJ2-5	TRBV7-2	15	CASSLLAGIQETQYF	TGTGCCAGCAGCTTACTAGCGGGAATCCAAGAGACCCAGTACTTC
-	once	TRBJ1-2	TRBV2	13	CAKNRDSNYGYTF	TGTGCCAAAAATCGGGATTCTAACTATGGCTACACCTTC
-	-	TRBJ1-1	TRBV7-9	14	CASGRDGLNTEAFF	TGTGCCAGCGGAAGGGACGGCCTGAACACTGAAGCTTTCTTT
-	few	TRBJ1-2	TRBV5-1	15	CASTPSPGLNYGYTF	TGCGCCAGCACCCCATCCCCGGGACTAAACTATGGCTACACCTTC
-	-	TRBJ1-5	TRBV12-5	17	CASGLYGGEGSNQPQHF	TGTGCTAGTGGTTTGTACGGAGGGGAAGGTAGCAATCAGCCCCAGCATTTT
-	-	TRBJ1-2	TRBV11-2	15	CASSRPGRPNYGYTF	TGTGCCAGCAGCCGGCCGGGACGCCCTAACTATGGCTACACCTTC
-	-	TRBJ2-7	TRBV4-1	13	CASSLRLSYEQYF	TGCGCCAGCAGCCTTCGTCTATCCTACGAGCAGTACTTC
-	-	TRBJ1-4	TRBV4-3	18	CASSQEAGGGRTNEKLFF	TGCGCCAGCAGCCAAGAGGCTGGGGGGGGTCGAACTAATGAAAAACTGTTTTTT
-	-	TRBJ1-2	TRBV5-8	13	CASIRIGPYGYTF	TGTGCCAGCATACGAATCGGCCCCTATGGCTACACCTTC
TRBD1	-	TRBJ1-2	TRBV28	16	CASSLVLTGQGNGYTF	TGTGCCAGCAGTTTAGTATTGACCGGACAGGGGAACGGCTACACCTTC